This T cell receptor (beta chain) was obtained from a study of early T cells in non-severe SARS-CoV-2 infection (dated by TCRdb to the early 2020s). About the full investigation: TCR sequencing used bulk RNA from unsorted whole blood, so alpha and beta chains could not be paired.

The study was a case-control design nested within a healthcare worker cohort in London, UK, with weekly nasopharyngeal swab PCR tests and blood sampling. Healthcare workers were recruited between 23 and 31 March 2020, during the week of the UK lockdown, and were followed weekly for up to about 16 weeks. To prepare the library, 5' RACE was applied. Sequencing instrument: NextSeq 500. To correct for sequencing error and PCR bias, the TCR library protocol tagged individual cDNA molecules with unique molecular identifiers. Sequencing covered both TCR alpha and beta chains, and within each sample the abundances of alpha and beta sequences were tightly co-correlated. Processing in the source paper ran as follows. Decombinator V4 was used to perform V gene, J gene and CDR3 annotation of TCR sequences. TCRs were defined as expanded if a significant change between any two time points was detected under a Poisson model with p below 0.0001. Abundances of TCRs were expressed as counts per million after normalisation to the total number of TCRs sequenced in each sample. TRAV1-2 paired with TRAJ12, TRAJ20 or TRAJ33 defined MAIT TCRs, while TRAV10 paired with TRAJ18 defined iNKT TCRs. VDJdb, accessed on 1 November 2021, was searched for TCRs annotated for CMV, EBV and SARS-CoV-2, and TCRs annotated for more than one antigen were excluded. TCRdb reworked the public reads: Q25 trimming with fastp, MiXCR clone assembly, productive beta chains retained. CDR3 protein sequences are deduplicated, and each keeps its most common genes and DNA. The V and J calls follow TCRdb's processing rather than the paper's. Recorded for this sample are about 69,000 distinct CDR3 sequences; roughly a tenth of them occurred a single time. The ten largest clones represent 5.9% of the sample.

The investigation overall reported the following: Matching against VDJdb was skewed toward anti-spike CD8 responses, likely underestimated virus-specific expansions, and missed private and CD4 specificities.

The CDR3 runs 14 residues from the cysteine to the phenylalanine. Only CDR3 DNA is held: 42 bases, read in frame from base 1. The germline V gene yields SGHDN for CDR1 and FVKESK for CDR2. To note about this clonotype: What antigen it recognizes has not been identified. Since a much larger clone is just one base distant, this may be a read error.

This receptor was identified in an adult who was a healthcare worker with PCR-confirmed SARS-CoV-2 infection or an uninfected control (not recorded which). The sequence joins TRBV14 to TRBJ2-6; confidence is insufficient to name the D gene. Input material: whole blood. Read as DNA, the sequence is TGTACCAGCAGCCAAGATTTACCTCCCAACGTCCTGACTTTC. Its amino acids are CTSSQDLPPNVLTF.